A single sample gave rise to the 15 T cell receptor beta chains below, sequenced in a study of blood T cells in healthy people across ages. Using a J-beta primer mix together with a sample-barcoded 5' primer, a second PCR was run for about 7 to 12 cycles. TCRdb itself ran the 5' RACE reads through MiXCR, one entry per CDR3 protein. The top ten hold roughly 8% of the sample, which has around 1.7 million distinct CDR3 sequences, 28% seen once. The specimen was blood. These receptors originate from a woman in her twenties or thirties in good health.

The CDR3 nucleotides read TGCGCCAGCAGCTTGGATGCCGGAGGGTCCTACAATGGGCAGTACTTC. Amino acid sequence: CASSLDAGGSYNGQYF. V usage is TRBV5-1 and J usage is TRBJ2-5, with a tentative D call TRBD2 (6 bases). V was cut by 0 bases and J by 11 bases, with 23 bases left in between. From germline, CDR1 is SGHRS and CDR2 YFSETQ. There are 16 residues in the CDR3. The whole variable domain, remainder taken from reference TRBV5-1 and TRBJ2-5, is KAGVTQTPRYLIKTRGQQVTLSCSPISGHRSVSWYQQTPGQGLQFLFEYFSETQRNKGNFPGRFSGRQFSNSRSEMNVSTLELGDSALYLCASSLDAGGSYNGQYFGPGTRLLVL.

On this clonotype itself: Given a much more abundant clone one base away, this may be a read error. The CDR3 loop is CASNPTNTYEQYF. In nucleotides, the CDR3 is TGCGCCAGCAACCCGACAAACACCTACGAGCAGTACTTC. The genes are TRBV5-1 and TRBJ2-7; D remains unclear. Trimming left V 6 bases short and J 2 bases short, with 12 bases between. The CDR3 loop spans 13 amino acids. Germline CDR1 is SGHRS and CDR2 is YFSETQ. The full variable domain, completed using reference TRBV5-1 and TRBJ2-7, is KAGVTQTPRYLIKTRGQQVTLSCSPISGHRSVSWYQQTPGQGLQFLFEYFSETQRNKGNFPGRFSGRQFSNSRSEMNVSTLELGDSALYLCASNPTNTYEQYFGPGTRLTVT.

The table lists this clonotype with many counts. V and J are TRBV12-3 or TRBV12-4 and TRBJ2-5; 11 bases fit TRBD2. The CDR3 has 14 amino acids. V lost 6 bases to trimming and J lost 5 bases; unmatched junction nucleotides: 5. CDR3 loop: CASSFTSGSETQYF. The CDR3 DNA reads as TGTGCCAGCAGCTTTACTAGCGGGAGTGAGACCCAGTACTTC.

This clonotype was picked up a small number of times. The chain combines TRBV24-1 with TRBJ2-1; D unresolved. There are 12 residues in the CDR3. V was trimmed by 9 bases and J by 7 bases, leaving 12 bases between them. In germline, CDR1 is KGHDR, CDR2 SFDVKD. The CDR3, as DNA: TGTGCCACCTCCACCCTAGGGAATGAGCAGTTCTTC. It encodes CATSTLGNEQFF.

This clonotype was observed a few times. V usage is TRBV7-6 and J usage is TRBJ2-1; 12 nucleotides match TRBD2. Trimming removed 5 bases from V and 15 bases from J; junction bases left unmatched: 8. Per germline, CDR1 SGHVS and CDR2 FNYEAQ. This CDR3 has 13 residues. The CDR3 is CASSLRTSGMPFF. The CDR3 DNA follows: TGTGCCAGCAGCCTGAGGACTAGCGGGATGCCGTTCTTC.

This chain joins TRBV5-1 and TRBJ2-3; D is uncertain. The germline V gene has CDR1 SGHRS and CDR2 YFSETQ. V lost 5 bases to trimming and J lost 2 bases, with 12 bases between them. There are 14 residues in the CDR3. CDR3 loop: CASSFRISTDTQYF. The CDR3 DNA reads TGCGCCAGCAGTTTCCGGATCTCCACAGATACGCAGTATTTT.

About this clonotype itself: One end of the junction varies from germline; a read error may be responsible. The CDR3 sequence: CAWKLLAVSHNEQFF. CDR3 sequence (DNA): TGTGCCTGGAAGCTCCTAGCGGTCTCCCACAATGAGCAGTTCTTC. The V gene is TRBV30, the J gene TRBJ2-1; 7 bases are shared with TRBD2. The length of the CDR3 is 15 residues. In germline, CDR1 is GTSNPN, CDR2 SVGIG (reference sequence).

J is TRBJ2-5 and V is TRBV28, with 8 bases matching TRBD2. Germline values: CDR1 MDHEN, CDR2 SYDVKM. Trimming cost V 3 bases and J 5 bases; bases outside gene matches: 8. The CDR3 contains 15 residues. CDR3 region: CASSFVGLEGETQYF. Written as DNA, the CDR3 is TGTGCCAGCAGTTTTGTGGGACTAGAAGGGGAGACCCAGTACTTC.

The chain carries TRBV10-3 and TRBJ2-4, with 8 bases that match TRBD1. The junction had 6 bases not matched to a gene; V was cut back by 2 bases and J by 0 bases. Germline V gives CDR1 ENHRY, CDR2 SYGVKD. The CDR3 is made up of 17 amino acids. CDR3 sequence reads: CAISEPGQGLAKNIQYF. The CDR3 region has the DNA TGTGCCATCAGTGAGCCTGGACAGGGACTAGCCAAAAACATTCAGTACTTC.

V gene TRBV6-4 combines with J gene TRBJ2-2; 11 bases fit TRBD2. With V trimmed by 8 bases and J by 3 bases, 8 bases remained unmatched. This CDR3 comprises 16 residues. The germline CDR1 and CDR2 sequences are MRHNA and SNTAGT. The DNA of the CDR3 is TGTGCCAGCCTTTCCCGACTAGCGGGGCACACCGGGGAGCTGTTTTTT. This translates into CASLSRLAGHTGELFF.

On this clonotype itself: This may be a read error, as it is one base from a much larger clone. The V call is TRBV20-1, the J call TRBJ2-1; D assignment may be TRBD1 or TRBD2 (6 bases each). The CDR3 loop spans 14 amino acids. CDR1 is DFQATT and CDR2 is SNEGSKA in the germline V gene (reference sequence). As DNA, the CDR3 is TGCAGTGCGGACAGACTAGGTTCCTACGATGAGCAGTTCTTC. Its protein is CSADRLGSYDEQFF.

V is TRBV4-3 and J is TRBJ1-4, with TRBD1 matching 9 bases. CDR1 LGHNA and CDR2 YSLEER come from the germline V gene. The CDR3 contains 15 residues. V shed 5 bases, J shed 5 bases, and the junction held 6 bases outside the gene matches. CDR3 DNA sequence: TGCGCCAGCAGCAAGGGAGGGACAGGGAATGAAAAACTGTTTTTT. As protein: CASSKGGTGNEKLFF.

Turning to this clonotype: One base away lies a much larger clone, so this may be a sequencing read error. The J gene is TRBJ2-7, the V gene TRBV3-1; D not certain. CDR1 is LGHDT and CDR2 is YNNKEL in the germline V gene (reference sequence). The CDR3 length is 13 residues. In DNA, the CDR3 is TGTGTCAGCAGCGACGGTCCGTCCTACGAGCAGTACTTC. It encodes CVSSDGPSYEQYF.

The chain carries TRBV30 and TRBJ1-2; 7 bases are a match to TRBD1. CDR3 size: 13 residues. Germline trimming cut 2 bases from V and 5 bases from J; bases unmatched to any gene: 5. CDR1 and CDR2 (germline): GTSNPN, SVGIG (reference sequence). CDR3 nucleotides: TGTGCCTGGAGTCAGACAGGGAAGTATGGCTACACCTTC. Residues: CAWSQTGKYGYTF.

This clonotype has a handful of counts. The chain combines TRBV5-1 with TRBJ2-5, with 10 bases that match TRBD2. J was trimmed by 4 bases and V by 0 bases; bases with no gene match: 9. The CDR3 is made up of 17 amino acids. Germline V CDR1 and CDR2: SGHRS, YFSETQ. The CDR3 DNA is TGCGCCAGCAGCTTGGGGGACCTAGCGGGGGTTTCAGAGACCCAGTACTTC. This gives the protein CASSLGDLAGVSETQYF. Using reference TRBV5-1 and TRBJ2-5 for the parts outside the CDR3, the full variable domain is KAGVTQTPRYLIKTRGQQVTLSCSPISGHRSVSWYQQTPGQGLQFLFEYFSETQRNKGNFPGRFSGRQFSNSRSEMNVSTLELGDSALYLCASSLGDLAGVSETQYFGPGTRLLVL.